This TCR beta chain was observed in a study of T cells of healthy individuals. MiXCR, applied by TCRdb to the 5' RACE reads, yields one record per CDR3 protein. There are around 90,000 distinct CDR3 sequences in the sample; 4% to 5.5% occur only once, and about 7.5% lies in the top ten. Germline lookup yields CDR1 LNHDA and CDR2 SQIVND (reference sequence). The CDR3 length is 18 residues. Trimming cost V 6 bases and J 0 bases; bases outside gene matches: 11. This clonotype has a count of ten or more. This clonotype was obtained from a female donor in good health. This chain joins TRBV19 and TRBJ2-6, with 7 bases aligning to TRBD1. The CDR3 bases are TGTGCCAGTAGCTTCGGGGACAGTGGGCTCTCTGGGGCCAACGTCCTGACTTTC. Translated, it gives CASSFGDSGLSGANVLTF.